This entry concerns a single TCR beta chain. Its antigen is unknown. The study ran its PCR with 60 Vbeta and 13 Jbeta primers. Repertoires were generated with immunoSEQ multiplex PCR, while TCRdb's copy carries only in-frame clones and drops some. The sample gives about 110,000 clones, over 60% of which show up once; 13% is in the top ten. The data stem from a study of cytomegalovirus exposure and HLA in healthy donors. About the study: A previous analysis identified approximately 120 million unique TCR beta sequences derived from roughly 180 million T cells. Regarding the study as a whole: Cytomegalovirus-associated status was assigned to roughly 160 TCR beta chains. A few of the chains that were CMV-associated were confirmed in vitro to be specific for CMV antigens.

V lost 1 base to trimming and J lost 5 bases; unmatched junction nucleotides: 2. Germline V gives CDR1 WSHSY, CDR2 SAAADI. The CDR3 contains 15 residues. The rearrangement links TRBV10-2 to TRBJ1-6; 7 nucleotides agree with TRBD1. This TCR came from a man aged 30-40 years in good health and CMV-seropositive. Sample: PBMCs. CDR3 region: CASSEWDRNNSPLHF. The CDR3 nucleotides read TGCGCCAGCAGTGAGTGGGACAGAAATAATTCACCCCTCCACTTT.